The source of this TCR beta chain is a study of T cells in Graves' hyperthyroidism and ophthalmopathy. Template material for amplifying TCR beta CDR3 regions consisted of RNA transcripts. Initially, a first-round RT-PCR of the TCR CDR3 employed the HTBI primer set. TCRdb reanalysed the multiplex PCR reads using MiXCR and keeps one entry per CDR3 protein. This sample has under 300,000 distinct CDR3 sequences, with 13% found just once. General study points: Most thyroid-expanded clonotypes above 0.001 were also found in blood. Ophthalmopathy was told apart from stable hyperthyroidism by a 13 V-J model.

Hyperthyroidism was newly diagnosed in patients aged 18 to 65 (duration under 2 months). Diagnostic decisions used clinical symptoms, serum thyroxine and TRAb, thyroid ultrasound and orbital computed tomography. The sample holds a few counts of this clonotype. The antigen remains unidentified. Deletions cut 8 bases from V and 0 bases from J, with 14 bases between. The CDR3 spans 16 residues. Germline V gene lookup returns CDR1 MNHEY and CDR2 SVGEGT. The sequenced material came from blood. V gene TRBV6-2 or TRBV6-3 combines with J gene TRBJ2-6; D is ambiguous. The clonotype was recovered from a woman in her thirties with Graves' hyperthyroidism that later progressed to Graves' ophthalmopathy. CDR3 amino acids: CASRPFPCSGANVLTF. As DNA, the CDR3 is TGTGCCAGCCGCCCTTTCCCTTGCTCTGGGGCCAACGTCCTGACTTTC.